A single sample is the source of the 26 T cell receptor beta chains below, sequenced in a study of blood T cells in healthy people across ages. A second PCR, run for about 7 to 12 cycles, used a sample-barcoded 5' primer plus a J-beta primer mix. MiXCR was run by TCRdb on the 5' RACE reads, yielding one entry per CDR3 protein. The sample has over 1,200,000 distinct CDR3 sequences; approximately 59% are singletons. Specimen: blood. These receptor sequences come from a man younger than 35 in good health.

The genes are TRBV7-2 and TRBJ2-3; a weak D match, TRBD2 (5 bases). The CDR3 extends over 16 amino acids. Trimming pared 5 bases from V and 2 bases from J, leaving 17 bases between. CDR1 and CDR2 (germline): SGHTA, FQGNSA. CDR3 sequence: CASSPQPGEYTDTQYF. CDR3 nucleotide sequence: TGTGCCAGCAGCCCACAGCCCGGGGAATACACAGATACGCAGTATTTT.

V is TRBV30 and J is TRBJ1-2, with D uncertain. The CDR3 totals 12 residues. Per germline, CDR1 GTSNPN and CDR2 SVGIG (reference sequence). Trimming shortened V by 1 base and J by 4 bases, and 7 bases separated the two germline ends. The CDR3 nucleotides read TGTGCCTGGAGTGCCGGCTTCTATGGCTACACCTTC. It yields the protein CAWSAGFYGYTF.

This chain joins TRBV2 and TRBJ2-3; 8 nucleotides line up with TRBD2. CDR1 is SNHLY, CDR2 FYNNEI, per germline. The ends lost 0 bases at V and 1 base at J; junction bases unmatched: 6. The CDR3 runs 17 residues. The CDR3 loop reads CASSEAPGTRRTDTQYF. The CDR3 DNA is TGTGCCAGCAGTGAAGCTCCGGGGACTAGGCGCACAGATACGCAGTATTTT.

The chain recombines TRBV11-2 with TRBJ2-7, with 9 bases that match TRBD2. The V gene's germline CDR1 is SGHAT and CDR2 FQNNGV. The CDR3 length is 15 residues. V trimming: 3 bases; J trimming: 0 bases; junction bases outside the gene matches: 3. As DNA, the CDR3 is TGTGCCAGCAGCTTGAAGCGGGGGGACTCCTACGAGCAGTACTTC. This sequence encodes CASSLKRGDSYEQYF.

V and J are TRBV6-1 and TRBJ1-2, with 9 nucleotides matching TRBD1. V gave up 7 bases and J gave up 6 bases; unmatched junction bases: 15. Germline lookup yields CDR1 MNHNS and CDR2 SASEGT. The length of the CDR3 is 16 residues. Here the CDR3 reads CASTVPGQGALDGYTF. In DNA form, the CDR3 reads TGTGCCAGCACTGTCCCGGGACAGGGAGCGTTAGATGGCTACACCTTC.

V usage is TRBV28 and J usage is TRBJ2-3; 7 bases are shared with TRBD1. Germline CDR1 reads MDHEN; CDR2 reads SYDVKM. The CDR3 is made up of 16 amino acids. The ends lost 5 bases at V and 5 bases at J; junction bases unmatched: 13. The CDR3 is CASSGTVRVFGDTQYF. The CDR3 region has the DNA TGTGCCAGCAGTGGGACAGTCAGAGTCTTCGGAGATACGCAGTATTTT. Combining the CDR3 with reference TRBV28 and TRBJ2-3 gives the whole variable domain DVKVTQSSRYLVKRTGEKVFLECVQDMDHENMFWYRQDPGLGLRLIYFSYDVKMKEKGDIPEGYSVSREKKERFSLILESASTNQTSMYLCASSGTVRVFGDTQYFGPGTRLTVL.

The rearrangement joins TRBV5-1 to TRBJ2-3; 13 positions match TRBD2. Trimming removed 4 bases from V and 1 base from J; junction bases left unmatched: 6. This CDR3 has 17 amino acids. Germline CDR1 reads SGHRS; CDR2 reads YFSETQ. The DNA for the CDR3 is TGCGCCAGCAGCGCGAGGACTAGCGGGAGTGGCACAGATACGCAGTATTTT. It encodes CASSARTSGSGTDTQYF.

The chain uses TRBV6-2 or TRBV6-3 and TRBJ2-4; TRBD2 agrees at 15 bases. The DNA end favors TRBJ2-5, so the J call may be wrong. In germline, CDR1 is MNHEY, CDR2 SVGEGT. The CDR3 consists of 16 residues. The CDR3 nucleotides read TGTGCCAGCAGTACAGGACTAGCGGGGGGGAAAGAGACCCAGTACTTC. The encoded protein is CASSTGLAGGKETQYF.

The V gene is TRBV6-6, the J gene TRBJ1-2; the D is unclear. The V and J ends lost 2 bases and 4 bases respectively, with 8 bases between them. CDR1 is MNHNY and CDR2 is SVGAGI in the germline V gene (reference sequence). The length of the CDR3 is 13 residues. This chain's CDR3 is CASSYGSIYGYTF. The CDR3 DNA reads TGTGCCAGCAGTTACGGGTCCATCTATGGCTACACCTTC.

The CDR3 DNA reads TGCGCCAGCAGCCAAGTCGGGACAGGGGTCGGGAACACTGAAGCTTTCTTT. This codes for CASSQVGTGVGNTEAFF. The rearrangement uses TRBV4-1 and TRBJ1-1; 10 nucleotides match TRBD1. Germline V CDR1 and CDR2: MGHRA, YSYEKL. J was trimmed by 1 base and V by 1 base; bases with no gene match: 6. The CDR3 totals 17 residues.

This chain connects TRBV7-9 to TRBJ2-1; TRBD2 aligns across 9 bases. Unmatched junction bases numbered 4, after V lost 5 bases and J lost 2 bases. The CDR3 has 15 amino acids. Germline CDR1 is SEHNR and CDR2 is FQNEAQ (reference sequence). CDR3 DNA: TGTGCCAGCAGCACCCGACTAGCGGCCTACAATGAGCAGTTCTTC. As protein: CASSTRLAAYNEQFF.

The chain carries TRBV27 and TRBJ2-2, with D unclear. Germline lookup yields CDR1 MNHEY and CDR2 SMNVEV (reference sequence). The ends were cut back, 8 bases at V and 1 base at J, with 11 bases in the middle. The CDR3 covers 14 residues. CDR3 DNA sequence: TGTGCCAGCTCGTTAGCTATGAACACCGGGGAGCTGTTTTTT. The encoded protein is CASSLAMNTGELFF.

V is TRBV6-2 or TRBV6-3 and J is TRBJ2-3; 8 positions agree with TRBD2. The CDR3 sequence is 15 residues long. J lost 0 bases, V lost 5 bases, and 4 bases had no gene match. Germline CDR1 MNHEY, CDR2 SVGEGT. Here the CDR3 DNA reads TGTGCCAGCAGTAAACTAGCGGATAGCACAGATACGCAGTATTTT. Its translation is CASSKLADSTDTQYF.

V is TRBV7-2 and J is TRBJ1-1, with TRBD1 matching 7 bases. Germline V lookup: CDR1 SGHTA, CDR2 FQGNSA. This CDR3 spans 11 amino acids. V lost 4 bases and J lost 10; bases outside the gene matches: 3. CDR3 loop: CASSSTGRAFF. For the CDR3, the DNA is TGTGCCAGCAGCTCGACAGGGCGAGCTTTCTTT.

J is TRBJ2-7 and V is TRBV20-1, with TRBD2 matching 9 bases. This CDR3 comprises 14 residues. The germline CDR1 and CDR2 sequences are DFQATT and SNEGSKA (reference sequence). J lost 6 bases, V lost 1 base, and 7 bases had no gene match. For the CDR3, the DNA is TGCAGTGCTAGAGCGGTAGCGGGAGACTCCGAGCAGTACTTC. Translation: CSARAVAGDSEQYF.

The rearrangement links TRBV4-2 to TRBJ2-2; D remains unclear. The germline V gene encodes CDR1 LGHNA and CDR2 YNFKEQ. The CDR3 consists of 15 residues. The germline V and J ends were trimmed by 3 bases and 4 bases, with 12 bases remaining between them. Here the CDR3 reads CASSQTAGITGELFF. In DNA form, the CDR3 reads TGTGCCAGCAGCCAGACTGCAGGCATCACCGGGGAGCTGTTTTTT.

The V call is TRBV3-1, the J call TRBJ2-3; D perhaps matches TRBD1 (5 bases). The V end lost 0 bases, the J end lost 0 bases, and 10 bases lay between the germline ends. The CDR3 has 16 residues. The V gene's germline CDR1 is LGHDT and CDR2 YNNKEL (reference sequence). The chain's CDR3 is CASSQDWRQSTDTQYF. CDR3 bases: TGTGCCAGCAGCCAAGATTGGAGACAGAGCACAGATACGCAGTATTTT.

The chain uses TRBV29-1 and TRBJ2-4, with D possibly being TRBD2 (7 bases). The CDR3 is 14 residues long. The germline V gene has CDR1 SQVTM and CDR2 ANQGSEA. Between the trimmed V and J ends, which lost 0 bases and 13 bases, there was a span of 19 bases. The CDR3 DNA reads TGCAGCGTTGAAGAAGGGGGGGGGCTGGGAGAGCAGTACTTC. As protein: CSVEEGGGLGEQYF. Together with reference TRBV29-1 and TRBJ2-4, the CDR3 gives the full variable domain: SAVISQKPSRDICQRGTSLTIQCQVDSQVTMMFWYRQQPGQSLTLIATANQGSEATYESGFVIDKFPISRPNLTFSTLTVSNMSPEDSSIYLCSVEEGGGLGEQYFGAGTRLSVL.

This clonotype appeared a few times. This chain links TRBV4-2 with TRBJ1-2; TRBD1 might be the D (6 bases). Germline-derived CDR1 and CDR2 are LGHNA and YNFKEQ. V dropped 1 base and J dropped 1 base, with 13 bases sitting between them. This CDR3 is 16 amino acids long. DNA for the CDR3: TGTGCCAGCAGCCAAGTCGCAGGACAGAGTAACTATGGCTACACCTTC. It encodes CASSQVAGQSNYGYTF.

Only a few counts were recorded for this clonotype. The chain links TRBV10-3 to TRBJ2-1; 10 bases fit TRBD2. There are 18 residues in the CDR3. The J segment lost 6 bases and the V segment lost 4 bases, leaving 15 bases of the junction unmatched. Germline assignment: CDR1 ENHRY and CDR2 SYGVKD. The chain's CDR3 is CAISAAGGLAGAFNEQFF. CDR3 nucleotide sequence: TGTGCCATCAGTGCGGCAGGCGGCCTAGCGGGGGCTTTCAATGAGCAGTTCTTC.

V usage is TRBV7-2 and J usage is TRBJ2-5; D gene ambiguous. The DNA end is more similar to TRBJ2-7, so the J call may be wrong. Germline loops: CDR1 SGHTA, CDR2 FQGNSA. This CDR3 region has 14 residues. The CDR3 is CASSQRDGYYEQYF. The CDR3 DNA is TGTGCCAGCAGCCAGAGAGACGGGTACTACGAGCAGTACTTC.

The chain has TRBV20-1 and TRBJ2-7; 7 bases line up with TRBD1. This CDR3 is built from 15 residues. V lost 1 base, J lost 2 bases, and 8 bases stayed unmatched. Per germline, CDR1 DFQATT and CDR2 SNEGSKA (reference sequence). CDR3 residues: CSARGDRQSTYEQYF. DNA for the CDR3: TGCAGTGCTAGAGGGGACAGACAATCAACCTACGAGCAGTACTTC.

This clonotype was counted a few times. The chain combines TRBV4-1 with TRBJ2-1; 9 positions match TRBD1. V lost 5 bases to trimming and J lost 4 bases; unmatched junction nucleotides: 6. This CDR3 comprises 15 residues. Germline CDR1 and CDR2: MGHRA and YSYEKL. CDR3 nucleotide sequence: TGCGCCAGCAGCTGGAACAGGGGGCAGTACAATGAGCAGTTCTTC. Encoded protein: CASSWNRGQYNEQFF.

This clonotype was detected only a few times. V is TRBV29-1 and J is TRBJ1-2; no reliable D call. The CDR3 totals 13 residues. Trimming shortened V by 5 bases and J by 0 bases, and 10 bases separated the two germline ends. Germline CDR1 is SQVTM and CDR2 is ANQGSEA. This CDR3 reads CSVSSSPNYGYTF. In DNA, the CDR3 is TGCAGCGTTAGTAGCTCCCCTAACTATGGCTACACCTTC.

This clonotype was seen more than once but under ten times. The V and J genes are TRBV4-1 and TRBJ1-4, with D tentatively TRBD1 (5 bases). This CDR3 is 17 amino acids long. Germline CDR1 MGHRA, CDR2 YSYEKL. V gave up 5 bases and J gave up 2 bases, with 18 bases separating them. CDR3 DNA: TGCGCCAGCAGCATAGAGGAGAGACAGACGACTAATGAAAAACTGTTTTTT. Translation gives CASSIEERQTTNEKLFF.

This chain uses TRBV5-6 with TRBJ2-5; the match to TRBD2 covers 13 bases. Germline trimming cut 5 bases from V and 5 bases from J; bases unmatched to any gene: 6. Germline V gives CDR1 SGHDT, CDR2 YYEEEE. The CDR3 spans 15 residues. CDR3 region: CASRRLAGGMETQYF. The CDR3, as DNA: TGTGCCAGCAGAAGACTAGCGGGAGGAATGGAGACCCAGTACTTC.